What follows is one TCR beta chain and its context. What it recognizes is unknown. CDR3 length: 14 amino acids. CDR1 and CDR2 from the germline V gene are MNHEY and SMNVEV (reference sequence). The ends were cut back, 5 bases at V and 0 bases at J, with 8 bases in the middle. This entry is derived from a study of cytomegalovirus exposure and HLA in healthy donors. The study's findings and limits: Despite most TCR sequences being rare, some public TCRs occurred in many donors. Reported results showed that the classifier diagnosed cytomegalovirus status with high specificity and sensitivity. Clusters of TCRs from the first cohort tended to co-occur in the roughly 120 validation repertoires (as a later analysis found).

The donors were members of the validation cohort comprising approximately 110 subjects, separate from the roughly 640-subject first cohort. This table comes from immunoSEQ multiplex PCR, and its TCRdb copy is limited to in-frame clones, with some not included. The data show hundreds of thousands of clones, roughly 90% seen once. The chain is built from TRBV27 and TRBJ1-5, with D possibly TRBD1 on 6 matching bases. The sample taken for sequencing was PBMCs. This clonotype originated in a man between 18 and 29 years old in good health and CMV-seropositive. The CDR3 nucleotides are TGTGCCAGCAGTACACAGGGTAGCAATCAGCCCCAGCATTTT. Amino acids: CASSTQGSNQPQHF.